The rows below give T cell receptor beta chains drawn from one sample of a study of blood T cell repertoires in COVID-19. Repertoires were generated with immunoSEQ multiplex PCR, while TCRdb's copy carries only in-frame clones and drops some. The table has 150,000 to 180,000 clones, 75% to 90% seen once. Sequencing input: peripheral blood. The origin of the receptors is a man in his 60s with acute or convalescent COVID-19. CDR3s include the opening cysteine and the closing phenylalanine or tryptophan. The order of the fields is V gene, clone size, CDR3 length, J gene, D gene, CDR3 protein, CDR3 DNA. D genes are given only for firm matches. The size entry is marked missing in some rows and otherwise reads once, few, many or a size class.

TRBV4-2	-	18	TRBJ2-5	-	CASSQERAGGPRAETQYF	TGTGCCAGCAGCCAAGAAAGGGCGGGCGGGCCGAGGGCAGAGACCCAGTACTTC
TRBV7-2	-	14	TRBJ2-1	-	CASSPAGSYNEQFF	TGTGCCAGCAGCCCAGCGGGTTCCTACAATGAGCAGTTCTTC
TRBV24-1	-	20	TRBJ1-6	TRBD1	CATSDLWGQGRSAYNSPLHF	TGTGCCACCAGCGATCTGTGGGGACAGGGGCGATCGGCCTATAATTCACCCCTCCACTTT
TRBV7-7	-	14	TRBJ2-2	-	CASSLTGNTGELFF	TGTGCTAGCAGCCTAACAGGGAACACCGGGGAGCTGTTTTTT
TRBV11-2	-	15	TRBJ2-7	-	CASSFGGGQLSEQYF	TGTGCCAGCAGTTTCGGGGGGGGACAGCTCTCCGAGCAGTACTTC
TRBV3-1/TRBV3-2	-	12	TRBJ1-1	TRBD1	CASSRGQGRAFF	TGTGCCAGCAGCCGGGGACAGGGTCGAGCTTTCTTT
TRBV19	-	16	TRBJ2-6	-	CASTRQGGSGANVLTF	TGTGCCAGTACGCGACAGGGAGGCTCTGGGGCCAACGTCCTGACTTTC
TRBV2	-	16	TRBJ2-4	TRBD2	CASTREAGNAKNIQYF	TGTGCCAGCACTCGGGAGGCAGGGAACGCCAAAAACATTCAGTACTTC
TRBV19	-	11	TRBJ1-1	-	CASLGNTEAFF	TGTGCCAGTCTGGGCAACACTGAAGCTTTCTTT
TRBV2	-	15	TRBJ1-1	TRBD1	CASRVDRGGNTEAFF	TGTGCCAGCAGGGTTGACAGGGGAGGAAACACTGAAGCTTTCTTT
TRBV18	-	14	TRBJ2-7	TRBD1	CASSLLDRGDEQYF	TGTGCCAGCTCACTACTTGACAGGGGAGACGAGCAGTACTTC
TRBV7-2	-	15	TRBJ1-3	-	CASSLAAGEGNTIYF	TGTGCCAGCAGCTTAGCAGCAGGGGAGGGAAACACCATATATTTT
TRBV3-1/TRBV3-2	-	12	TRBJ1-2	TRBD1	CASSQGGTGGTF	TGTGCCAGCAGCCAAGGGGGGACAGGGGGGACCTTC
TRBV24-1	-	17	TRBJ2-1	TRBD1	CATSDPEGQGAIDEQFF	TGTGCCACCAGTGATCCCGAGGGACAGGGGGCTATCGATGAGCAGTTCTTC
TRBV3-1/TRBV3-2	-	15	TRBJ2-1	-	CASSPVISSYNEQFF	TGTGCCAGCAGCCCGGTTATCTCCTCCTACAATGAGCAGTTCTTC
TRBV5-1	-	18	TRBJ2-5	-	CASSLGRTLWGPRETQYF	TGCGCCAGCAGCTTGGGCCGGACACTATGGGGGCCCAGGGAGACCCAGTACTTC
TRBV6-5	-	14	TRBJ1-3	-	CASSSINSGNTIYF	TGTGCCAGCAGTTCTATCAACTCTGGAAACACCATATATTTT
TRBV7-3	-	15	TRBJ2-5	TRBD2	CASSSGLGAQETQYF	TGTGCCAGCAGCTCCGGACTAGGGGCACAAGAGACCCAGTACTTC
TRBV7-2	once	13	TRBJ2-5	-	CASSVSGLGTQYF	TGTGCCAGCAGCGTTAGCGGCCTGGGGACCCAGTACTTC
TRBV7-6	-	14	TRBJ1-1	-	CASSHGTPNTEAFF	TGTGCCAGCAGCCACGGGACACCTAACACTGAAGCTTTCTTT